Presented here are 10 T cell receptor beta chains from one specimen sequenced in a study of T cell responses to AZD1222 COVID-19 vaccine. Clones were sequenced by immunoSEQ multiplex PCR, and TCRdb holds only the in-frame ones, with some missing. The sample holds approximately 100,000 clones; about 90% are singletons and the top ten take roughly 7.5%. Specimen: peripheral blood, collected on day 0 of AZD1222 vaccination. Receptor source: an adult in good health.

About this clone: Other DNA sequences in the sample encode the same CDR3. This chain connects TRBV3-1 (or the pseudogene TRBV3-2) to TRBJ1-1; possibly TRBD1 for D (5 bases). Trimming cost V 1 base and J 5 bases, with 11 bases left between them. This CDR3 region has 14 residues. Germline assignment: CDR1 LGHDT and CDR2 YNNKEL (reference sequence). The CDR3 nucleotides read TGTGCCAGCAGCCAAGCCGGGGGGGGGACTGAAGCTTTCTTT. It encodes CASSQAGGGTEAFF.

The chain combines TRBV4-3 with TRBJ2-4; no definite D call. V was cut by 2 bases and J by 0 bases, with 8 bases left in between. This CDR3 spans 15 amino acids. Germline values: CDR1 LGHNA, CDR2 YSLEER. The CDR3 coding sequence is TGCGCCAGCAGCCAAATCGCGGAAGCCAAAAACATTCAGTACTTC. Translated, it gives CASSQIAEAKNIQYF.

The rearrangement uses TRBV2 and TRBJ2-2; the match to TRBD1 covers 7 bases. Germline CDR1 is SNHLY and CDR2 is FYNNEI. The trim removed 6 bases at V and 4 bases at J, leaving 8 bases unmatched. This CDR3 contains 15 residues. The CDR3: CASRRRDSPTGELFF. The CDR3 nucleotides read TGTGCCAGCAGGCGCCGGGACAGTCCCACCGGGGAGCTGTTTTTT. The full variable domain, completed using reference TRBV2 and TRBJ2-2, is EPEVTQTPSHQVTQMGQEVILRCVPISNHLYFYWYRQILGQKVEFLVSFYNNEISEKSEIFDDQFSVERPDGSNFTLKIRSTKLEDSAMYFCASRRRDSPTGELFFGEGSRLTVL.

The CDR3 region is CASSLPGTGLYEQYF. The CDR3 nucleotides read TGTGCCAGCAGTCTTCCCGGGACAGGACTATACGAGCAGTACTTC. The chain joins TRBV27 to TRBJ2-7; 8 positions agree with TRBD1. Germline values: CDR1 MNHEY, CDR2 SMNVEV (reference sequence). Unmatched junction bases numbered 10, after V lost 5 bases and J lost 4 bases. CDR3 length equals 15 residues.

On this clone itself: This sample includes further DNA sequences coding for the same CDR3. The CDR3 nucleotides are TGTGCCAGCTCACCGAGTTCCTACGAGCAGTACTTC. This codes for CASSPSSYEQYF. The chain is built from TRBV18 and TRBJ2-7; D call uncertain. Germline values: CDR1 KGHSH, CDR2 LQKENI. This CDR3 has 12 amino acids. Between the trimmed V and J ends, which lost 3 bases and 1 base, there was a span of 4 bases.

This chain links TRBV13 with TRBJ2-7, with unresolved D. Germline CDR1 is PRHDT and CDR2 is FYEKMQ (reference sequence). The CDR3 loop spans 15 amino acids. Trimming removed 5 bases from V and 1 base from J, with 15 bases in between. In nucleotides, the CDR3 is TGTGCCAGCAGCGCCCGCAAGGTTCTTTCCTACGAGCAGTACTTC. This translates into CASSARKVLSYEQYF.

The CDR3 bases are TGTGCCAGCAGTGAAAAGACGTTTCAGCCCCAGCATTTT. The encoded protein is CASSEKTFQPQHF. The J gene is TRBJ1-5, the V gene TRBV6-1; D is undetermined. V was cut by 2 bases and J by 6 bases, with 8 bases left in between. Germline V gene lookup returns CDR1 MNHNS and CDR2 SASEGT. This CDR3 is built from 13 residues.

The chain links TRBV3-1 (or the pseudogene TRBV3-2) to TRBJ2-5; D possibly corresponds to TRBD2 (5 bases). Germline V CDR1 and CDR2: LGHDT, YNNKEL (reference sequence). V lost 0 bases and J 6 bases, leaving 20 bases between the germline ends. The CDR3 is 17 amino acids. The CDR3 coding sequence is TGTGCCAGCAGCCAAGAGAGAGAGCGGTTAAGTCCGAAGACCCAGTACTTC. Translating gives CASSQERERLSPKTQYF.

This sequence joins TRBV5-4 and TRBJ2-1, with D tentatively TRBD1 or TRBD2 (5 bases each). V was shortened by 0 bases and J by 2 bases, with 9 bases between the two germline ends. The CDR3 runs 15 residues. The germline V gene has CDR1 SGHNT and CDR2 YYREEE (reference sequence). The CDR3 reads CASSLVTGPYNEQFF. The CDR3 DNA is TGTGCCAGCAGCTTGGTAACGGGGCCCTACAATGAGCAGTTCTTC.

This sequence joins TRBV2 and TRBJ1-1; tentative D call: TRBD1 (6 bases). Trimming removed 3 bases at V and 7 bases at J, with 24 bases between. The CDR3 is 17 residues long. Germline CDR1 is SNHLY and CDR2 is FYNNEI. The CDR3 region is CASSDFHQLDSADEAFF. In nucleotides, the CDR3 is TGTGCCAGCAGTGATTTCCACCAACTGGACAGCGCGGATGAAGCTTTCTTT.